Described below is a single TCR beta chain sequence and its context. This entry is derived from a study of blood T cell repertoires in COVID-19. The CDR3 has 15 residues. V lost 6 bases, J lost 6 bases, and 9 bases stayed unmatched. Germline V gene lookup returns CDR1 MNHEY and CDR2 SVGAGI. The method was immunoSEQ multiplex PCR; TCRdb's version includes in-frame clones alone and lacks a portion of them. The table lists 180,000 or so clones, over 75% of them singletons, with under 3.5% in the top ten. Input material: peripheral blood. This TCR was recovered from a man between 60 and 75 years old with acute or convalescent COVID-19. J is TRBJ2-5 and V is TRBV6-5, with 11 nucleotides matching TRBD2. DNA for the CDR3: TGTGCCAGCAGCCTACTAGCGGGAGACGGCAAGACCCAGTACTTC. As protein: CASSLLAGDGKTQYF.